What follows is one T cell receptor (beta chain) and its context. CDR1 and CDR2 from the germline V gene are SEHNR and FQNEAQ (reference sequence). With 3 bases removed from V and 2 bases from J, the gap between germline ends came to 10 bases. The CDR3 length is 14 residues. The sample is drawn from a study of T cell responses to AZD1222 COVID-19 vaccine. Sequenced by immunoSEQ multiplex PCR; TCRdb stores in-frame clones only, minus some. The sample holds 100,000 to 150,000 clones, approximately 90% seen once. Specimen: peripheral blood, collected 28 days after the second AZD1222 dose. The origin of this receptor is an adult who received the AZD1222 COVID-19 vaccine. The rearrangement uses TRBV7-9 and TRBJ2-5; a weak D match, TRBD2 (6 bases). In DNA form, the CDR3 reads TGTGCCAGCAGCTTGGGGGACTGGCAAGAGACCCAGTACTTC. Protein product: CASSLGDWQETQYF.